Listed below are T cell receptor beta chains from one sample, sequenced in a study of blood T cell repertoires in COVID-19. Here immunoSEQ multiplex PCR was the method, and the copy in TCRdb shows in-frame clones only, minus some. The sample holds about 100,000 clones, around 88% seen once. What was sequenced was peripheral blood. The receptors originated from a human donor in a cohort sampled during active COVID-19. The CDR3 runs from the conserved cysteine through the conserved F or W. D genes are given only for firm matches. Size is omitted from some rows. Given values are once, few, many or a class for expanded clones.

D gene | J gene | clone size | V gene | CDR3 protein | CDR3 DNA
TRBD1 | TRBJ1-2 | few | TRBV7-3 | CASSPTTGGGYTF | TGTGCCAGCAGCCCGACTACAGGGGGCGGCTACACCTTC
NA | TRBJ1-5 | NA | TRBV19 | CASSNIRILSNQPQHF | TGTGCCAGTAGTAACATCAGGATCCTTAGCAATCAGCCCCAGCATTTT
NA | TRBJ1-1 | few | TRBV10-3 | CAINPTGRGTEAFF | TGTGCCATCAACCCGACAGGAAGAGGCACTGAAGCTTTCTTT
NA | TRBJ1-1 | NA | TRBV2 | CASGPPVGGDTEAFF | TGTGCCAGCGGCCCACCCGTGGGGGGGGACACTGAAGCTTTCTTT
TRBD1 | TRBJ2-1 | NA | TRBV28 | CASTPGQGSYNEQFF | TGTGCCAGCACCCCAGGACAGGGCTCCTACAATGAGCAGTTCTTC
NA | TRBJ2-3 | NA | TRBV25-1 | CASSGQDTDTQYF | TGTGCCAGCAGCGGACAAGACACAGATACGCAGTATTTT
TRBD2 | TRBJ2-1 | NA | TRBV10-2 | CASGLGPYEQFF | TGCGCCAGCGGACTAGGTCCCTATGAGCAGTTCTTC
TRBD1 | TRBJ1-2 | NA | TRBV18 | CASSPQGTDYGYTF | TGTGCCAGCTCACCACAAGGGACAGACTATGGCTACACCTTC
NA | TRBJ2-3 | NA | TRBV24-1 | CATSDLDFTDTQYF | TGTGCCACCAGTGATTTAGACTTCACAGATACGCAGTATTTT
NA | TRBJ2-7 | NA | TRBV27 | CASSSKGLISSSYEQYF | TGTGCCAGCAGTAGCAAGGGGCTGATCTCCAGCTCCTACGAGCAGTACTTC
NA | TRBJ1-6 | NA | TRBV13 | CASSLEQIEPLHF | TGTGCCAGCAGCTTGGAACAGATTGAACCCCTCCACTTT
TRBD2 | TRBJ2-1 | NA | TRBV19 | CASSITGTSGRATEQFF | TGTGCCAGTAGTATAACCGGTACTAGCGGGAGGGCCACTGAGCAGTTCTTC
TRBD1 | TRBJ1-1 | NA | TRBV6-5 | CASRGQGVNTEAFF | TGTGCCAGCAGGGGACAGGGGGTGAACACTGAAGCTTTCTTT
NA | TRBJ2-1 | NA | TRBV3-1/TRBV3-2 | CASSQSSGYNEQFF | TGTGCCAGCAGCCAATCGAGCGGATACAATGAGCAGTTCTTC
NA | TRBJ2-2 | NA | TRBV5-1 | CASSFYRASNTGELFF | TGCGCCAGCAGCTTTTACAGGGCTTCGAACACCGGGGAGCTGTTTTTT
NA | TRBJ1-2 | few | TRBV7-9 | CASSLVSISNYGYTF | TGTGCCAGCAGTTTGGTTAGCATATCGAACTATGGCTACACCTTC
TRBD2 | TRBJ2-2 | NA | TRBV5-1 | CASRGRGSTGELFF | TGCGCCAGCAGGGGGAGGGGATCCACCGGGGAGCTGTTTTTT
NA | TRBJ2-7 | NA | TRBV19 | CASSTRPGLREQYF | TGTGCCAGTAGTACCCGCCCGGGACTTCGCGAGCAGTACTTC
TRBD2 | TRBJ2-2 | NA | TRBV24-1 | CATRGSPTGELFF | TGTGCCACCCGCGGGAGTCCAACCGGGGAGCTGTTTTTT